This TCR beta chain was recorded in a study of blood T cell repertoires in COVID-19. Using immunoSEQ multiplex PCR, the repertoire was profiled, and TCRdb retains in-frame clones only, with some absent. The sample carries 250,000 to 300,000 clones, 70% to 90% recorded once. The junction had 5 bases not matched to a gene; V was cut back by 3 bases and J by 5 bases. There are 14 residues in the CDR3. CDR1 and CDR2 from the germline V gene are MDHEN and SYDVKM. Cohorts were assigned according to the clinical history that participants reported. Two negative PCRs, clearance, or symptom resolution were required of recovered Cohort 3 donors.

The chain joins TRBV28 to TRBJ2-5; 8 nucleotides line up with TRBD1. Sequenced input: PBMCs or T cells enriched from blood (not recorded which). The sequence was obtained from a woman between 50 and 59 years old who had recovered from COVID-19. The CDR3 sequence is CASSFQGAGETQYF. CDR3 coding DNA: TGTGCCAGCAGTTTTCAGGGGGCGGGGGAGACCCAGTACTTC.